This entry describes one T cell receptor beta chain. What this receptor recognizes is not known. Qualities for individual bases were not recorded, and no much larger clone is one base off. The data were obtained in a study of regulatory T cells in long-lasting Graves disease (dated by TCRdb to the early 2020s). A note on the overall study: Patients with newly diagnosed Graves' disease had been on antithyroid drugs for under 3 months. The study was registered as a clinical trial and conducted in China. TCR sequencing covered about 13 persistent and around 20 newly diagnosed Graves' disease patients, around 35 samples in total. Peripheral blood TCR sequencing and RNA sequencing compared persistent Graves' disease patients with newly diagnosed Graves' disease patients.

The library came from multiplex PCR. Instrument on record: Illumina HiSeq 4000. To build TCR beta libraries, CDR3 regions were amplified by Arm-PCR using iRepertoire HTBI primers. Before sequencing, the PCR products went through gel purification. The study's own analysis went as follows. Gene usage analysis of CDR3 amino acid clonotypes relied on the 55 to 80 TRBV and 14 TRBJ segments identified across samples. COPE and FqMerger were used to merge the filtered high-quality paired reads into contigs. BLAST was used to align contigs to the IMGT TRBV, TRBD and TRBJ reference genes, and CDR3 was defined following IMGT. Any clonotype with a frequency above 0.1% was classified as a highly expanded clone. Shannon entropy served as the measure of repertoire diversity, while the Gini coefficient captured V-J evenness. A clonotype was considered public if more than one individual shared it. The public reads were reanalyzed by TCRdb: fastp trimming at Q25, MiXCR alignment, in-frame beta chains only. Here each entry gathers all rows of one CDR3 protein and keeps the most common genes and DNA. None of the V and J calls come from the authors' own analysis; TCRdb made them. A total of 250,000 or so distinct CDR3 sequences appear in this sample, approximately 20% of them only once. 11% to 15% of the sample belongs to the ten largest clones.

The sample's time point label is to be understood as: newly diagnosed GD, antithyroid drugs for less than 3 months. For both TCR sequencing and RNA sequencing, RNA was extracted from PBMCs in TRIzol. The diagnosis of Graves' disease followed American Thyroid Association guidelines. Patients for the study were recruited at an endocrinology department in Xi'an, China. Each patient gave 9 to 10 milliliters of peripheral blood, collected in an EDTA anticoagulant tube. Ficoll Paque Plus density gradient separation was used to isolate PBMCs, and no further T cell sorting was performed. RNA quality was checked with an Agilent 2100 Bioanalyzer and agarose gel, and concentration with a NanoDrop 2000. The study at large found these results: More public clonotypes were shared among persistent patients (more than 2,500) than among newly diagnosed patients (approximately 930). Sequencing and analysis were restricted to the TCR beta chain. Persistent disease showed preferential use of TRBV28, TRBJ1-2 and TRBJ2-5, whereas newly diagnosed disease favored TRBV20-1 and TRBJ2-1. Lower TCR Shannon entropy and fewer highly expanded clones were observed in persistent Graves' disease patients than in newly diagnosed patients, which suggested clonal expansion. Because the primary lesion, thyroid tissue, could not be accessed, the study looked at peripheral blood alone. As a limitation, the authors acknowledged that the small sample size may reduce accuracy.

CDR1 and CDR2 were assigned from the germline V gene as SNHLY and FYNNEI. Compared with germline, V lacks 9 bases and J lacks 5 bases; bases without a gene match: 5. The CDR3 sequence holds 13 residues, the cysteine and phenylalanine included. Only the CDR3 part of the read is kept: 39 bases, read in frame from the first base. This same sample was also taken into another study, of T cells in Graves' hyperthyroidism and ophthalmopathy. The other study reports the following: A patient counted as having stable Graves' hyperthyroidism if no progression to ophthalmopathy occurred over 18 months of follow-up. The hyperthyroidism patients were between 18 and 65 years old and newly diagnosed, with a disease duration of less than 2 months. Patients with uncontrolled infections, other autoimmune diseases, pregnancy or lactation were excluded. Diagnoses were based on clinical symptoms, serum thyroxine and TRAb, thyroid ultrasound and orbital computed tomography. The TCR CDR3 was subjected to a first round of RT-PCR using the HTBI primer set and the Qiagen OneStep RT-PCR kit. Most expanded thyroid clonotypes (frequency above 0.001) were also found in blood, which suggests that blood repertoires may mirror thyroid immune responses. A model built on a 13 V-J signature distinguished ophthalmopathy from stable hyperthyroidism, reaching over 85% sensitivity and about 81% specificity in cross-validation and 80%/75% in testing. In validation, progression to ophthalmopathy was predicted by the model with roughly 71% sensitivity and 72% to 80% specificity, a median of 6.5 months before onset. To identify distinguishing TCR V-J signatures, a discovery cohort of around 100 patients was used, comprising 43 with Graves' ophthalmopathy and 57 with stable Graves' hyperthyroidism. Whether ophthalmopathy could be predicted prospectively was tested in an independent validation cohort made up of 18 to 20 hyperthyroidism patients plus 17 patients who later progressed to ophthalmopathy. The 75 to 100 discovery patients were randomly divided into training and test sets at a 7:3 ratio. The study also compared thyroid tissue and blood T-cell repertoires from a handful of Graves' hyperthyroidism patients. Once sampling was done, hyperthyroidism patients were given methimazole at a starting dose of 30 mg daily, whereas ophthalmopathy patients were given high-dose intravenous methylprednisolone. A second multiplex PCR round built the libraries, followed by size selection and purification. The libraries were sequenced on an Illumina HiSeq2000 using paired-end 100 bp reads. SOAPnuke was used to process the raw data, throwing out any read that contained adapters or uncalled bases, had a mean Phred below 15, or lacked an exact constant-primer or identifier match. High-quality paired reads were merged with COPE v1.2.5, and unique nucleotide sequences were defined as clonotypes. MiTCR v1.1 was used to align the clonotypes against IMGT TRBV, TRBD and TRBJ reference segments. The analysis included only V-J combinations with a frequency above 0.0001, which together covered around 99% of the repertoires. The TCS score was defined as F50 (clonal expansion) divided by E x V (chaos), with BLOSUM62-based TCRdist calculated between CDR3 peptides within each V-J. Welch's t-statistics and random forest reduced around 550 V-J features to under 15, which were used in a naive Bayes classifier (R e1071). Sample size was not statistically predetermined, and blinding of investigators to group allocation was not performed. TCR Vbeta CDR3 sequencing of 130 to 150 peripheral blood samples (roughly 41 ophthalmopathy, roughly 74 hyperthyroidism and around 17 progressor patients) is reported in the paper.

The specimen comprised peripheral blood mononuclear cells (PBMCs), sampled at new diagnosis, from a patient treated with antithyroid drugs. The chain is assembled from TRBV2 and TRBJ1-1; TRBD1 aligns with 11 central bases. The TCR originated in a woman aged 25 to 39 with Graves disease. Donor details come from another sample of the same person, matched by shared clones. The bases are TGTGCCAGTACCGGGACAGGGGGTACTGAAGCTTTCTTT. It translates to CASTGTGGTEAFF.